The 15 T cell receptor beta chains below were found in one sample sequenced in a study of human T cells and chemical hapten exposure. TCRdb reprocessed the RACE reads with MiXCR, giving one entry per CDR3 protein. The sample lists a few hundred thousand distinct CDR3 sequences, just under 6.5% seen once, with around 6.1% in the top ten. Specified time point: patch test 2, 6 weeks after DPC sensitization. Described treatment: therapeutic diphenylcyclopropenone sensitization with weekly scalp DPC. Sequenced here: whole blood, sampled in connection with sensitization to the hapten diphenylcyclopropenone (DPC). These TCRs come from a woman aged 18-29 years with alopecia areata. Some clones in this sample may be carry-over from other donors' samples.

The rearrangement uses TRBV14 and TRBJ2-5; tentatively, D is TRBD2 (5 bases). Germline loops: CDR1 SGHDN, CDR2 FVKESK. The V gene lost 1 base and the J gene lost 4 bases, with 19 bases spanning the gap. The CDR3 has 17 residues. The CDR3 sequence is CASSQATTAGNRETQYF. CDR3 in DNA: TGTGCCAGCAGCCAAGCAACAACGGCGGGCAATCGAGAGACCCAGTACTTC.

This clonotype came up many times. The V and J genes are TRBV27 and TRBJ1-5; the match to TRBD1 covers 11 bases. The CDR3 contains 16 residues. Germline V gene sequence: CDR1 MNHEY, CDR2 SMNVEV (reference sequence). V lost 10 bases to trimming and J lost 5 bases; unmatched junction nucleotides: 13. CDR3 loop: CATRDRGFTEDQPQHF. As DNA, the CDR3 is TGTGCCACCCGGGACAGGGGGTTTACAGAGGATCAGCCCCAGCATTTT.

This clonotype was observed many times. V usage is TRBV20-1 and J usage is TRBJ1-1, with a possible D match to TRBD1 (6 bases). Germline lookup yields CDR1 DFQATT and CDR2 SNEGSKA (reference sequence). Trimming removed 5 bases at V and 5 bases at J, with 18 bases between. The CDR3 extends over 14 amino acids. CDR3 nucleotides: TGCAGTGCTCAATTGGGGGCTGGAGGGACTGAAGCTTTCTTT. Its protein is CSAQLGAGGTEAFF.

This clonotype was recorded many times. CDR3 protein: CASSSQTEAFF. The CDR3 nucleotides are TGTGCCAGCAGCTCCCAGACAGAAGCTTTCTTT. The genes are TRBV3-1 and TRBJ1-1; D unclear. Germline V gene data show CDR1 as LGHDT and CDR2 as YNNKEL (reference sequence). The CDR3 contains 11 residues. Deletions cut 5 bases from V and 8 bases from J, with 9 bases between.

This clonotype appeared many times. The genes are TRBV5-1 and TRBJ1-4, with D possibly TRBD1 on 5 matching bases. Germline V gene data show CDR1 as SGHRS and CDR2 as YFSETQ. With 2 bases removed from V and 1 base from J, the gap between germline ends came to 9 bases. The CDR3 contains 15 residues. The CDR3 DNA reads as TGCGCCAGCAGCTTCGGGGCAGGAACTAATGAAAAACTGTTTTTT. This encodes CASSFGAGTNEKLFF.

This clonotype was observed at least ten times. The V call is TRBV6-5, the J call TRBJ1-5, with D maybe TRBD1 (5 bases). Trimming removed 3 bases at V and 3 bases at J, with 18 bases between. Germline values: CDR1 MNHEY, CDR2 SVGAGI. This CDR3 region has 17 residues. For the CDR3, the DNA is TGTGCCAGCAGTTATTTGCCCGACAGAACCCTCAATCAGCCCCAGCATTTT. Amino acids: CASSYLPDRTLNQPQHF.

This clonotype was detected a few times. The genes are TRBV29-1 and TRBJ2-3, with 7 nucleotides matching TRBD2. V was clipped by 7 bases and J by 3 bases; unmatched bases: 10. Germline-derived CDR1 and CDR2 are SQVTM and ANQGSEA. The CDR3 is made up of 14 amino acids. DNA of the CDR3: TGCAGCGCTCTGCCCGGGGGGAGAACAGATACGCAGTATTTT. It specifies CSALPGGRTDTQYF.

This rearrangement joins TRBV7-8 to TRBJ1-3; D remains unclear. Germline V gene lookup returns CDR1 SGHVS and CDR2 FQNEAQ. V was trimmed by 0 bases and J by 0 bases, leaving 12 bases between them. The CDR3 totals 17 residues. The CDR3 DNA reads as TGTGCCAGCAGCTTAGCGAGGAGAATCAGCTCTGGAAACACCATATATTTT. Translating it yields CASSLARRISSGNTIYF. Combining the CDR3 with reference TRBV7-8 and TRBJ1-3 gives the whole variable domain GAGVSQSPRYKVAKRGQDVALRCDPISGHVSLFWYQQALGQGPEFLTYFQNEAQLDKSGLPSDRFFAERPEGSVSTLKIQRTQQEDSAVYLCASSLARRISSGNTIYFGEGSWLTVV.

About this clonotype itself: This may be a read error: a much more frequent sequence differs by one nucleotide. The CDR3 sequence is CASSRTGQGVTEAFF. DNA for the CDR3: TGTGCCAGCAGCAGAACGGGACAGGGAGTAACTGAAGCTTTCTTT. The chain links TRBV7-9 to TRBJ1-1, with TRBD1 matching over 9 bases. This CDR3 is 15 amino acids long. The ends lost 5 bases at V and 5 bases at J; junction bases unmatched: 9. Looked up from germline, CDR1 is SEHNR and CDR2 is FQNEAQ (reference sequence).

This clonotype was counted only a few times. The chain combines TRBV3-1 with TRBJ2-4; TRBD2 agrees at 7 bases. CDR1 and CDR2 (germline): LGHDT, YNNKEL (reference sequence). The CDR3 extends over 14 amino acids. After removal of 2 bases from V and 6 bases from J, the junction contained 4 bases not matched to a gene. The CDR3 DNA sequence: TGTGCCAGCAGCCAAAAAGCGGGGATAAACATTCAGTACTTC. Its translation: CASSQKAGINIQYF.

This chain uses TRBV5-5 with TRBJ1-3; D unresolved. Germline V gene data show CDR1 as SGHKS and CDR2 as YYEKEE (reference sequence). V was shortened by 2 bases and J by 0 bases, with 9 bases between the two germline ends. CDR3 size: 15 residues. In DNA form, the CDR3 reads TGTGCCAGCAGCTTATACAGAGACTCTGGAAACACCATATATTTT. Translation: CASSLYRDSGNTIYF.

The table lists this clonotype with many counts. J is TRBJ1-5 and V is TRBV5-1; a weak D match, TRBD1 (6 bases). V shed 0 bases and J shed 3 bases, with 16 bases lying between them. The length of the CDR3 is 17 residues. Germline assignment: CDR1 SGHRS and CDR2 YFSETQ. The chain's CDR3 is CASSLDPSTGPNQPQHF. CDR3 DNA: TGCGCCAGCAGCTTGGACCCGTCGACAGGCCCCAATCAGCCCCAGCATTTT.

This clonotype was picked up many times. The CDR3 DNA follows: TGTGCCAGCAGTTACGGACAGGGGCAGGTGCAGCCCCAGCATTTT. This translates into CASSYGQGQVQPQHF. This chain links TRBV6-2 or TRBV6-3 with TRBJ1-5; the match to TRBD1 covers 9 bases. Unmatched junction bases numbered 6, after V lost 2 bases and J lost 7 bases. This CDR3 is built from 15 residues. CDR1 and CDR2 from the germline V gene are MNHEY and SVGEGT.

This clonotype was counted ten times or more. The chain has TRBV7-2 and TRBJ1-2; 8 bases map to TRBD1. Trimming took 3 bases from V and 4 from J; bases not matched to a gene: 7. Germline values: CDR1 SGHTA, CDR2 FQGNSA. This CDR3 has 15 amino acids. CDR3 residues: CASSLGQETRYGYTF. The CDR3 DNA reads as TGTGCCAGCAGCTTGGGACAGGAAACACGCTATGGCTACACCTTC.

Many counts were recorded for this clonotype. The rearrangement links TRBV6-2 or TRBV6-3 to TRBJ1-5, with TRBD1 identical over 8 bases. Germline values: CDR1 MNHEY, CDR2 SVGEGT. The CDR3 spans 15 residues. Trimming took 6 bases from V and 4 from J; bases not matched to a gene: 8. The CDR3 nucleotides are TGTGCCAGCAGGTATGGGACAGGTCAAAATCAGCCCCAGCATTTT. It specifies CASRYGTGQNQPQHF.